The source of this T cell receptor beta chain is a study of blood T cell repertoires in COVID-19. Study processing details: Using reference gene primer amplification, nucleated cell counts were estimated. Sequencing used immunoSEQ multiplex PCR; TCRdb keeps in-frame clones, though not all of them. V, J and clone size were drawn from that table, and D and trimming were deduced from the DNA. The sample holds roughly 200,000 clones, about nine tenths seen once. The CDR3 totals 15 residues. The V gene end was trimmed by 4 bases and the J gene end by 2 bases; junction bases not matched to a gene: 8. Germline V gene sequence: CDR1 SGHRS, CDR2 YFSETQ.

Sequences were obtained from peripheral blood. The chain couples TRBV5-1 to TRBJ2-5, with 7 bases fitting TRBD2. The receptor comes from a man between 35 and 55 years old with acute or convalescent COVID-19. The CDR3 DNA reads TGCGCCAGCAGCCCCCCTGGGAGGGGACAAGAGACCCAGTACTTC. Protein sequence: CASSPPGRGQETQYF.